This record covers a single T cell receptor (beta chain). These data are taken from a study of cytomegalovirus exposure and HLA in healthy donors. Per germline, CDR1 MNHNY and CDR2 SVGAGI (reference sequence). The CDR3 spans 13 residues. The V and J ends lost 8 bases and 4 bases respectively, with 14 bases between them. Vbeta (60) and Jbeta (13) primers were used in the PCR. Sequencing used immunoSEQ multiplex PCR; TCRdb keeps in-frame clones, though not all of them. The table has approximately 170,000 clones, about 85% seen once; the top ten hold approximately 2.5%. The receptor was isolated from a man aged 30-40 years in good health and CMV-seropositive. The chain links TRBV6-6 to TRBJ1-1, with D maybe TRBD1 (5 bases). Source material: PBMCs. The DNA for the CDR3 is TGTGCCAGCTCAAGGGGTGTGGCCACTGAAGCTTTCTTT. It yields the protein CASSRGVATEAFF.